The entry below describes one T cell receptor beta chain. Its recognized antigen is unknown. Per-base qualities were not stored, and no clone one base away is much larger. This specimen comes from a study of T cell responses to AZD1222 COVID-19 vaccine (dated by TCRdb to the early 2020s). Regarding the complete study: TCR sequencing was performed for more than 230 trial participants, of whom roughly 200 were given two doses of AZD1222 and some 25 were given two doses of MenACWY control vaccine. Enrollment into the trials was organized by age into subgroups of 18-55, 56-69 and 70-plus years, and those subgroups contained roughly 140, 27 and 60 TCR-sequenced participants, respectively. Here is what the overall study found, with its caveats: CD4 TCRs associated with the vaccine covered the entire spike protein, and the dominant responses were in regions 160-218 and 743-854. Nearly half of unique spike-specific TCRs reportedly recognized epitopes outside regions mutated in the B.1.351 and B.1.1.7 variants. No day 14 peak-response samples were available, so repertoires were characterized only after the peak T cell response. In the small 56-69-year group, the increase in depth fell short of significance, most likely because of low power. After two AZD1222 doses, spike-specific TCR breadth and depth were significantly higher than at day 0 and than in MenACWY recipients. Only six or seven AZD1222 recipients were SARS-CoV-2 seropositive at baseline, limiting conclusions about previously exposed vaccinees. Most participants were white British and females outnumbered males, and the authors suggested that clonal diversity may have been underestimated.

The CDR3 regions of human TCRbeta chains were subjected to immunosequencing. On the study's bioinformatics: TCRs in the repertoires were matched against a reference library of SARS-CoV-2-specific TCRs that had been generated with the MIRA antigen-specificity platform. Breadth meant the fraction of unique TCRs that were SARS-CoV-2-associated, whereas depth meant the fraction of total T cells that were SARS-CoV-2-associated. Using the MIRA data, each spike-specific TCR was assigned both to the spike region to which the TCR was reactive and to a CD4 or CD8 class. Log10-transformed breadth and depth values were compared by one-way ANOVA with Sidak's multiple comparisons tests. In TCRdb, the immuneACCESS table is reduced to in-frame sequences with V and J assigned. These tables do not hold every clone; where another copy was compared, an unresolved V gene accounts for under half, and the others remain unexplained. That table gives V, J and clone size, and the DNA gave D and trimming. The sample records 100,000 or so clones, 85% to 90% of which are singletons. The ten largest clonotypes hold roughly 45% of the sample.

The CDR3 covers 16 residues, taking in both the cysteine and the phenylalanine. This entry keeps only the CDR3 DNA: 48 bases, framed from base 1. Clipping removes 6 bases from V and 0 bases from J, with 9 as the unmatched junction base count. CDR1 LGHDT and CDR2 YNNKEL are derived from the germline V gene (reference sequence). The time point tag for this specimen amounts to: about 28 days (+/-7) after the second vaccine dose. AZD1222 recipients whose second dose came at about 4 weeks and those whose second dose came at about 12 weeks were combined into one group, since spike-specific TCR depth and breadth did not differ between the two schedules. Samples from vaccinated people were obtained from the UK trials COV001 and COV002, which included a single-blind randomized controlled phase 2/3 trial of AZD1222 (ChAdOx1 nCoV-19) in healthy adults. Trial participant PBMC samples were collected at day 0 and day 28 after the second dose for TCRbeta chain sequencing.

This sample comprised peripheral blood, obtained 28 days after the second AZD1222 dose. This clonotype was sampled from an adult who received the AZD1222 COVID-19 vaccine. Here the chain combines TRBV3-1 (or the pseudogene TRBV3-2) and TRBJ1-1; 8 central nucleotides agree with TRBD1. The nucleotides are TGTGCCAGCAGACCCGGACAGGGCTCGCTGAACACTGAAGCTTTCTTT. The encoded protein is CASRPGQGSLNTEAFF.